The present TCR beta chain was sequenced within a study of blood T cell repertoires in COVID-19. Germline V gene data show CDR1 as SGHRS and CDR2 as YFSETQ. The V segment lost 3 bases and the J segment 5 bases; nucleotides outside the gene matches: 8. The CDR3 spans 15 residues. Individuals drawn from approximately 26 US areas were roughly 18 to 95 years old. Clones were sequenced by immunoSEQ multiplex PCR, and TCRdb holds only the in-frame ones, with some missing. Of approximately 470,000 clones listed, about nine tenths are singletons. Sample: PBMCs or T cells enriched from blood (not recorded which). This TCR derives from a woman under 30 who had recovered from COVID-19. This chain links TRBV5-1 with TRBJ2-5, with 9 bases identical to TRBD1. The CDR3 DNA sequence: TGCGCCAGCAGCTGGGGACAGGGCTTTGGGGAGACCCAGTACTTC. Encoded protein: CASSWGQGFGETQYF.